The source of this T cell receptor beta chain is a study of blood T cells in healthy people across ages. Germline V lookup: CDR1 SGHVS, CDR2 FQNEAQ. The CDR3 spans 17 residues. Study-wide results and caveats: More naive CD4+ cells and higher diversity marked long-lived donors relative to aged donors. Per million T cells, TCR beta diversity dropped roughly linearly as age increased.

It was with a sample-barcoded 5' primer and a J-beta primer mix that a second PCR of roughly 6 to 12 cycles was run. TCRdb ran MiXCR on the 5' RACE reads and lists one entry per CDR3 protein. Of 1,100,000 or so distinct CDR3 sequences detected, over 35% appear once; the ten largest clones hold over 15%. A word on this clonotype: The antigen remains undetermined.

The clonotype was recovered from an older woman in good health. This chain connects TRBV7-8 to TRBJ2-5, with TRBD2 identical over 7 bases. The J call is doubtful: the DNA matches TRBJ2-7 better. Sequenced: blood. CDR3 in DNA: TGTGCCAGCAGCCCCAGGGCCCAACTAGCGACGACCTACGAGCAGTACTTC. Translated: CASSPRAQLATTYEQYF.